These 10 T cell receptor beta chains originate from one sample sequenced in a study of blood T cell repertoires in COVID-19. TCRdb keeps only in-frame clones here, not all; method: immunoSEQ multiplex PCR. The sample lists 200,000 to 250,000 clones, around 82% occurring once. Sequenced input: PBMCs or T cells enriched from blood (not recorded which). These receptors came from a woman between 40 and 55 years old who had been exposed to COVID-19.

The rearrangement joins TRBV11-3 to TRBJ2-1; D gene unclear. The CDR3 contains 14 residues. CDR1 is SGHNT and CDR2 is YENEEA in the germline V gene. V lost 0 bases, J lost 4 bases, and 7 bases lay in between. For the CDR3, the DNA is TGTGCCAGCAGCTTAGAAAGCCATTACAATGAGCAGTTCTTC. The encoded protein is CASSLESHYNEQFF.

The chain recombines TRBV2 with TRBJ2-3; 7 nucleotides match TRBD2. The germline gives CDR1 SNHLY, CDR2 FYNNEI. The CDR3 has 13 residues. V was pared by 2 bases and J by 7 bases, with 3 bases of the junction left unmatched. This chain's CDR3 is CASSEREGYTQYF. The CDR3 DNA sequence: TGTGCCAGCAGTGAAAGGGAGGGGTATACGCAGTATTTT.

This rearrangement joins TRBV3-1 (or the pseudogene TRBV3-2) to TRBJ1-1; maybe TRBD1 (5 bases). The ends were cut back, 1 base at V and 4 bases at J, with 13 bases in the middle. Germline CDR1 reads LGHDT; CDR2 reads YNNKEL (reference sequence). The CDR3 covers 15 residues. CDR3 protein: CASSQVWEGPTEAFF. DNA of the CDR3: TGTGCCAGCAGCCAAGTATGGGAGGGGCCCACTGAAGCTTTCTTT.

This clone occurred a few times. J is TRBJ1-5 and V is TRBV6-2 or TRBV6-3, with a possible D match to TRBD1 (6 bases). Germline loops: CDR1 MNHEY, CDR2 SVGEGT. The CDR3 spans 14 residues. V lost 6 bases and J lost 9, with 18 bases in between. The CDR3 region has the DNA TGTGCCAGCAGCCAAGCGGGGGGGGCTTCGCCCCAGCATTTT. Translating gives CASSQAGGASPQHF.

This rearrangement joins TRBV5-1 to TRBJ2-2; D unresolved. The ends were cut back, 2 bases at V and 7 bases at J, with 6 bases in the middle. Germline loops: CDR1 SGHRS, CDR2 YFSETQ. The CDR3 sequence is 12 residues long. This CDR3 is CASSFGGGELFF. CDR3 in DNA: TGCGCCAGCAGCTTCGGCGGCGGGGAGCTGTTTTTT.

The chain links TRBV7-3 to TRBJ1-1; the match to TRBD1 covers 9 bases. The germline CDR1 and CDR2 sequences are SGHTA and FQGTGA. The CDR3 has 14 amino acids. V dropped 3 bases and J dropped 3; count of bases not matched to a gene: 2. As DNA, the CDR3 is TGTGCCAGCAGCTTTAGGACAGGGGACACTGAAGCTTTCTTT. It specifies CASSFRTGDTEAFF. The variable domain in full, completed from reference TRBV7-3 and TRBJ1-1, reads GAGVSQTPSNKVTEKGKYVELRCDPISGHTALYWYRQSLGQGPEFLIYFQGTGAADDSGLPNDRFFAVRPEGSVSTLKIQRTERGDSAVYLCASSFRTGDTEAFFGQGTRLTVV.

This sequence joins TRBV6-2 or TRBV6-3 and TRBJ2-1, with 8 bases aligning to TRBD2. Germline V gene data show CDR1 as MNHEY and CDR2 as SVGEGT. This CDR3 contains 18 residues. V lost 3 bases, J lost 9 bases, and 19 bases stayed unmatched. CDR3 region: CASSYRGGSGLDYGEQFF. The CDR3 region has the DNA TGTGCCAGCAGTTATCGTGGGGGGTCGGGACTAGATTACGGTGAGCAGTTCTTC.

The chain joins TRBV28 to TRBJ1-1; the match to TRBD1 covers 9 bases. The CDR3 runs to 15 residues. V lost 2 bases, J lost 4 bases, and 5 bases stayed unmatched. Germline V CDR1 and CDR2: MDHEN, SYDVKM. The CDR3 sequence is CASSLGTGTFTEAFF. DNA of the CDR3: TGTGCCAGCAGTTTAGGGACAGGGACCTTCACTGAAGCTTTCTTT.

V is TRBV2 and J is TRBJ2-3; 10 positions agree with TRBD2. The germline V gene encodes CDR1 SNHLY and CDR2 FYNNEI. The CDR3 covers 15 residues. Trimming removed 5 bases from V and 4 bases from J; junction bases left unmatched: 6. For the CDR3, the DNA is TGTGCCAGCAGTAGGCTAGCGGGGGCCCCAGATACGCAGTATTTT. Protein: CASSRLAGAPDTQYF.

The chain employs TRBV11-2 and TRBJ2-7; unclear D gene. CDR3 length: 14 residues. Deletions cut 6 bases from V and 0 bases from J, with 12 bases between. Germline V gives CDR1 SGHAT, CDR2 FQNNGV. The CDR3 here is CASSFDIHSYEQYF. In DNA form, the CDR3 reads TGTGCCAGCAGTTTTGACATACACTCCTACGAGCAGTACTTC.